This T cell receptor beta chain was identified in a study of T cells after yellow fever vaccination. Whole-study results and caveats: Relatively few clonotypes were ones that appeared in both CD4 and CD8 compartments.

Germline V gene lookup returns CDR1 SGHRS and CDR2 YFSETQ. Trimming took 7 bases from V and 2 from J; bases not matched to a gene: 9. This CDR3 has 15 amino acids. A universal primer site and UMIs were added as TCR cDNA was made by 5'RACE template switching. TCRdb processed the 5' RACE reads anew with MiXCR; each CDR3 protein has one entry. The sample holds 300,000 to 350,000 distinct CDR3 sequences, roughly 4.3% seen once. This clonotype was recorded many times. Its target is not known. This clonotype was obtained from a man between 18 and 35 years old who received the YFV17D yellow fever vaccine. The chain carries TRBV5-1 and TRBJ2-1; 7 bases line up with TRBD2. The input for sequencing was PBMCs, taken 5 days after the yellow fever booster vaccination. DNA for the CDR3: TGCGCCAGCTCATCTGGGGGGGGTGCCTACAATGAGCAGTTCTTC. Translating it yields CASSSGGGAYNEQFF.